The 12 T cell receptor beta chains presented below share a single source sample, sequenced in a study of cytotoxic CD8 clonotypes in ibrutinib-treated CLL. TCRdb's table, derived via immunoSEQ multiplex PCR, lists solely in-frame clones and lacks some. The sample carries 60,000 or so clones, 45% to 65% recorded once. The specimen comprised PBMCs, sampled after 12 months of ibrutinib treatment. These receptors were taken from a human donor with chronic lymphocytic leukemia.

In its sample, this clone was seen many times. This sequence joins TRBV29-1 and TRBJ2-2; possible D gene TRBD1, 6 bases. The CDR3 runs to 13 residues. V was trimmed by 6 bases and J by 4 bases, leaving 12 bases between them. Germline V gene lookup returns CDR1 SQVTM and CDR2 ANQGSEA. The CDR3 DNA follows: TGCAGCGTACAGGGTACCGGCACCGGGGAGCTGTTTTTT. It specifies CSVQGTGTGELFF.

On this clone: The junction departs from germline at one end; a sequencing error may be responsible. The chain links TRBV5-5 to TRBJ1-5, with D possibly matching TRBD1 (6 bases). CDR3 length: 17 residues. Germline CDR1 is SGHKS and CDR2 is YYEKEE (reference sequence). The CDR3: CASSQDPGQNFNQPQHF. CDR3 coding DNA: TGCGCCAGCAGCCAAGATCCCGGACAGAACTTCAATCAGCCCCAGCATTTT.

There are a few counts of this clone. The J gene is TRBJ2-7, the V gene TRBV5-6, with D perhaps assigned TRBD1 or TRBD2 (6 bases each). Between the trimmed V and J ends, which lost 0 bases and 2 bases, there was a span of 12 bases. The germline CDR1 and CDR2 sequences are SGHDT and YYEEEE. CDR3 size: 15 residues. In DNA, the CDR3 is TGTGCCAGCAGCTTGGCCCCGGGGGCAGCCTACGAGCAGTACGTC. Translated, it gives CASSLAPGAAYEQYV.

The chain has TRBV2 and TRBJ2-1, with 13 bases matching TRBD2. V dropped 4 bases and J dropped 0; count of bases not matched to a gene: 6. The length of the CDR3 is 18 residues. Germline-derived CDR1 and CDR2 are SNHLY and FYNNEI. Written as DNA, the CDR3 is TGTGCCAGCAGTGGTGCGACTAGCGGGAGGAGCTCCTACAATGAGCAGTTCTTC. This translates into CASSGATSGRSSYNEQFF.

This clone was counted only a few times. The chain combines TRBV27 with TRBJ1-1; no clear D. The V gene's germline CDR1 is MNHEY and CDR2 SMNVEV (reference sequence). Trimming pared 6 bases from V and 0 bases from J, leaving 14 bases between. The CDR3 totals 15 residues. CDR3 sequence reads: CASSLLGALNTEAFF. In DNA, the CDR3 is TGTGCCAGCAGCCTACTGGGCGCCTTGAACACTGAAGCTTTCTTT.

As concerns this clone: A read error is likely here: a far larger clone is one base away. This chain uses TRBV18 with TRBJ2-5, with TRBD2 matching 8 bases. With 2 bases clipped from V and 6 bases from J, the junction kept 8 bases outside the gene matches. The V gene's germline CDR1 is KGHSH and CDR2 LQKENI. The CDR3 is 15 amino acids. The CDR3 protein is CASSPSPGGMKTQYF. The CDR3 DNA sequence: TGTGCCAGCTCACCATCTCCGGGAGGGATGAAGACCCAGTACTTC.

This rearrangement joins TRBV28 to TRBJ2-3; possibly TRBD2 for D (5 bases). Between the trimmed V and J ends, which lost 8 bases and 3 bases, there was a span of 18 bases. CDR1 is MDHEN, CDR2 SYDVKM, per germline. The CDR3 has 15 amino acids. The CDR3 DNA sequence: TGTGCCAGCCGGAAATGGGAACGAGGGACAGATACGCAGTATTTT. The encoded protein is CASRKWERGTDTQYF. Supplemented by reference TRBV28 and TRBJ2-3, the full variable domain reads DVKVTQSSRYLVKRTGEKVFLECVQDMDHENMFWYRQDPGLGLRLIYFSYDVKMKEKGDIPEGYSVSREKKERFSLILESASTNQTSMYLCASRKWERGTDTQYFGPGTRLTVL.

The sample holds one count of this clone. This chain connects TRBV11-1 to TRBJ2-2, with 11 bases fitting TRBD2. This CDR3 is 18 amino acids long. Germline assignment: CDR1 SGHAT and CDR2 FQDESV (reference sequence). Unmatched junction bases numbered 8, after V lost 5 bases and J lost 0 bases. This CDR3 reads CASSRRGLAGANTGELFF. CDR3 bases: TGTGCCAGCAGCAGACGAGGACTAGCGGGCGCGAACACCGGGGAGCTGTTTTTT.

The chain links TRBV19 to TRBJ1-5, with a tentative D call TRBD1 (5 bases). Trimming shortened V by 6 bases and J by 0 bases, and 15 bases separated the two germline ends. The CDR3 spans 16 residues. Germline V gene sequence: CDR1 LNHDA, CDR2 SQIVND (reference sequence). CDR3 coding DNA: TGTGCCAGTAGCCCAGACGACAGTTATAGCAATCAGCCCCAGCATTTT. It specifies CASSPDDSYSNQPQHF.

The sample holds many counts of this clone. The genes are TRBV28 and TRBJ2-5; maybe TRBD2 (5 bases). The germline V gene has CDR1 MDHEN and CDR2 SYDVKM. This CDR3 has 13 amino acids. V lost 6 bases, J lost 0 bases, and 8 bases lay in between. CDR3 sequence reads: CASRRAYQETQYF. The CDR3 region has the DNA TGTGCCAGCAGGAGGGCCTACCAAGAGACCCAGTACTTC.

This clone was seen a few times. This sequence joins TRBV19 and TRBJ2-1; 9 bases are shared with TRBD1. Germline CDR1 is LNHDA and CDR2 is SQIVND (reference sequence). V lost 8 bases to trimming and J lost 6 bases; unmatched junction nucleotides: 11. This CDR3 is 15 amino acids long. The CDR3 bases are TGTGCCAGTTTGTCCCGGACAGGGGTAAGCAATGAGCAGTTCTTC. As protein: CASLSRTGVSNEQFF.

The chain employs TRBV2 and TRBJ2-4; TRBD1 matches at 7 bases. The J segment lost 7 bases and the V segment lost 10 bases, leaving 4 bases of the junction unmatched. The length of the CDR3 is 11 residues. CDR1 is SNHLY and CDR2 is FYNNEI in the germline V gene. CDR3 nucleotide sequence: TGTGCCAACGGACAGGAGAACATTCAGTACTTC. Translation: CANGQENIQYF.